This T cell receptor beta chain stems from a study of Graves' ophthalmopathy and Graves' hyperthyroidism. The authors used Ficoll-Paque density gradient centrifugation to separate PBMCs. The input was roughly 10 ml of fresh peripheral blood. The CDR3 loop spans 13 amino acids. Germline assignment: CDR1 SGHRS and CDR2 YFSETQ. V lost 2 bases, J lost 0 bases, and 6 bases lay in between. This clonotype was observed at least ten times. The sequenced template was RNA, covering the TCR beta CDR3 region. RT-PCR with HTBI primers came first, then second-round multiplex PCR. TCRdb called the multiplex PCR reads again in MiXCR, with one record for every CDR3 protein. There are about 620,000 distinct CDR3 sequences in the sample; 20% to 25% occur only once, and roughly 7.4% lies in the top ten.

Sequenced material: peripheral blood. The TCR sequence derives from a woman aged 18-29 years with stable Graves' hyperthyroidism. Some clones in this sample may be carry-over from other donors' samples. The chain is built from TRBV5-1 and TRBJ2-7, with D perhaps TRBD2 (5 bases). CDR3 DNA sequence: TGCGCCAGCAGCTTTGAGGGCTCCTACGAGCAGTACTTC. This translates into CASSFEGSYEQYF.